This T cell receptor (beta chain) was obtained from a study of radiotherapy plus CTLA-4 blockade in lung cancer. TCRdb's copy holds only in-frame clones and misses some; the assay was immunoSEQ multiplex PCR. The sample includes 78,000 or so clones, more than 85% seen only once; the top ten take 0.87%. This clonotype was obtained from a human donor with non-small cell lung cancer who had stable disease on radiotherapy plus ipilimumab. The sample here was peripheral blood, taken from a patient treated with radiotherapy plus ipilimumab.

The CDR3 coding sequence is TGTGCCAGCAGCCACGTAAGGGGCCACGAGCAGTACTTC. Translation: CASSHVRGHEQYF. The chain has TRBV14 and TRBJ2-7; D might be TRBD1 (5 bases). CDR1 SGHDN and CDR2 FVKESK come from the germline V gene. The germline V and J ends were trimmed by 3 bases and 5 bases, with 11 bases remaining between them. There are 13 residues in the CDR3.